The 26 T cell receptor beta chains listed next were all sequenced from one sample in a study of blood T cell repertoires in COVID-19. Clones were sequenced by immunoSEQ multiplex PCR, and TCRdb holds only the in-frame ones, with some missing. This table holds some 140,000 clones, more than 75% found once. Input material: peripheral blood. Receptor source: a man aged 80 or over with acute or convalescent COVID-19.

V usage is TRBV11-2 and J usage is TRBJ1-3; the match to TRBD1 covers 7 bases. Germline V gives CDR1 SGHAT, CDR2 FQNNGV. CDR3 length: 13 amino acids. The ends lost 5 bases at V and 4 bases at J; junction bases unmatched: 2. In DNA, the CDR3 is TGTGCCAGCAGCCTGGGACAGGGAAACACCATATATTTT. It encodes CASSLGQGNTIYF.

V usage is TRBV4-1 and J usage is TRBJ2-6; TRBD1 might be the D (5 bases). This CDR3 is 16 amino acids long. Per germline, CDR1 MGHRA and CDR2 YSYEKL. V dropped 4 bases and J dropped 0 bases, with 10 bases sitting between them. The CDR3 nucleotides read TGCGCCAGCAGCCTAACAGGAAACTCTGGGGCCAACGTCCTGACTTTC. Translation: CASSLTGNSGANVLTF.

This chain links TRBV5-6 with TRBJ2-1, with D possibly TRBD1 on 5 matching bases. Per the germline V gene, CDR1 is SGHDT and CDR2 is YYEEEE. V was trimmed by 0 bases and J by 6 bases, leaving 13 bases between them. The CDR3 has 15 residues. CDR3 DNA sequence: TGTGCCAGCAGCTTGGTGGACAACCCATTCAATGAGCAGTTCTTC. This encodes CASSLVDNPFNEQFF.

This clone was detected once. The chain uses TRBV28 and TRBJ1-1; the D is unclear. V was shortened by 8 bases and J by 1 base, with 11 bases between the two germline ends. The V gene's germline CDR1 is MDHEN and CDR2 SYDVKM. There are 13 residues in the CDR3. The CDR3 loop is CASANGGNTEAFF. CDR3 bases: TGTGCCAGCGCAAACGGTGGGAACACTGAAGCTTTCTTT. Full variable domain (remainder filled in from reference TRBV28 and TRBJ1-1): DVKVTQSSRYLVKRTGEKVFLECVQDMDHENMFWYRQDPGLGLRLIYFSYDVKMKEKGDIPEGYSVSREKKERFSLILESASTNQTSMYLCASANGGNTEAFFGQGTRLTVV.

This clone showed up just a few times. V usage is TRBV30 and J usage is TRBJ1-2; D unclear. With 0 bases removed from V and 6 bases from J, the gap between germline ends came to 17 bases. This CDR3 spans 15 amino acids. Germline CDR1 reads GTSNPN; CDR2 reads SVGIG (reference sequence). The CDR3 here is CAWSVRVEGGNGYTF. The CDR3 bases are TGTGCCTGGAGTGTACGGGTAGAGGGAGGCAATGGCTACACCTTC.

This clone is a singleton in its sample. The chain has TRBV14 and TRBJ2-3; 7 nucleotides line up with TRBD1. Losses at the gene ends were 5 bases for V and 2 bases for J; bases not matched to a gene: 10. This CDR3 spans 16 amino acids. CDR1 is SGHDN and CDR2 is FVKESK in the germline V gene. This CDR3 reads CASSYTGQDLTDTQYF. The CDR3 DNA follows: TGTGCCAGCAGCTATACAGGACAGGACCTCACAGATACGCAGTATTTT.

The J gene is TRBJ1-1, the V gene TRBV7-2; D not resolved. CDR3 size: 15 residues. V lost 4 bases and J 0 bases, leaving 12 bases between the germline ends. Per the germline V gene, CDR1 is SGHTA and CDR2 is FQGNSA. DNA of the CDR3: TGTGCCAGCAGCTCCCGGGGAGGGCTGAACACTGAAGCTTTCTTT. This sequence encodes CASSSRGGLNTEAFF.

The rearrangement uses TRBV28 and TRBJ1-6; 7 bases are a match to TRBD1. This CDR3 has 17 amino acids. J gave up 7 bases and V 5 bases, and 14 bases lay outside the gene matches. Germline values: CDR1 MDHEN, CDR2 SYDVKM. The CDR3 protein is CASSPGGAGGGNSPLHF. CDR3 in DNA: TGTGCCAGCAGTCCCGGTGGGGCAGGGGGTGGGAATTCACCCCTCCACTTT.

V is TRBV6-5 and J is TRBJ2-7, with 11 bases identical to TRBD1. Germline values: CDR1 MNHEY, CDR2 SVGAGI. The CDR3 is 15 amino acids. J gave up 6 bases and V 2 bases, and 6 bases lay outside the gene matches. The CDR3 DNA reads as TGTGCCAGCAGTTACCGGACAGGGGGCAAGGGCGAGCAGTACTTC. This encodes CASSYRTGGKGEQYF.

The rearrangement uses TRBV7-3 and TRBJ1-2; the D gene is possibly TRBD1 (5 bases). The CDR3 covers 18 residues. V was trimmed by 3 bases and J by 6 bases, leaving 26 bases between them. Germline V gene sequence: CDR1 SGHTA, CDR2 FQGTGA. DNA for the CDR3: TGTGCCAGCAGCTTCCCCTCCGGGGGGAGCACAGAATTAGATGGCTACACCTTC. Encoded protein: CASSFPSGGSTELDGYTF.

This chain links TRBV5-1 with TRBJ2-1, with 7 bases fitting TRBD1. CDR3 length equals 15 residues. Trimming removed 5 bases from V and 4 bases from J; junction bases left unmatched: 9. The germline CDR1 and CDR2 sequences are SGHRS and YFSETQ. CDR3 protein: CASRLPGQRYNEQFF. CDR3 nucleotides: TGCGCCAGCAGACTGCCGGGACAGAGGTACAATGAGCAGTTCTTC.

This clone was observed once. The chain carries TRBV7-9 and TRBJ2-1; the match to TRBD1 covers 12 bases. CDR1 and CDR2 (germline): SEHNR, FQNEAQ (reference sequence). The junction had 6 bases not matched to a gene; V was cut back by 5 bases and J by 10 bases. The CDR3 runs to 14 residues. CDR3 nucleotides: TGTGCCAGCAGCCCCGGGACAGGGGGCCGGGAGCAGTTCTTC. This codes for CASSPGTGGREQFF. Variable domain in full (rest from reference TRBV7-9 and TRBJ2-1): DTGVSQNPRHKITKRGQNVTFRCDPISEHNRLYWYRQTLGQGPEFLTYFQNEAQLEKSRLLSDRFSAERPKGSFSTLEIQRTEQGDSAMYLCASSPGTGGREQFFGPGTRLTVL.

V usage is TRBV14 and J usage is TRBJ1-2; a possible D gene is TRBD1 (6 bases). Germline CDR1 and CDR2: SGHDN and FVKESK. Trimming took off 1 base at V and 5 bases at J, with 11 bases between the two ends. This CDR3 is built from 14 residues. The CDR3 DNA reads TGTGCCAGCAGCCAAGCCGGGACACGTTATGGCTACACCTTC. It codes for CASSQAGTRYGYTF.

This clone has only a few counts. Other DNA sequences in the same sample also yield this CDR3. The rearrangement uses TRBV7-3 and TRBJ1-2; 9 bases align to TRBD1. The V gene end was trimmed by 2 bases and the J gene end by 8 bases; junction bases not matched to a gene: 3. There are 13 residues in the CDR3. CDR1 and CDR2 from the germline V gene are SGHTA and FQGTGA. The CDR3 spells CASSLDRGDGYTF. In DNA form, the CDR3 reads TGTGCCAGCAGCTTAGACAGGGGGGACGGCTACACCTTC. Using reference TRBV7-3 and TRBJ1-2 for the parts outside the CDR3, the full variable domain is GAGVSQTPSNKVTEKGKYVELRCDPISGHTALYWYRQSLGQGPEFLIYFQGTGAADDSGLPNDRFFAVRPEGSVSTLKIQRTERGDSAVYLCASSLDRGDGYTFGSGTRLTVV.

The CDR3: CASSSAVGPRGQPQHF. As DNA, the CDR3 is TGTGCCAGCAGCTCGGCAGTGGGGCCCCGCGGACAGCCCCAGCATTTT. The chain recombines TRBV7-9 with TRBJ1-5; D possibly corresponds to TRBD1 (5 bases). The V end lost 4 bases, the J end lost 7 bases, and 20 bases lay between the germline ends. The CDR3 totals 16 residues. In germline, CDR1 is SEHNR, CDR2 FQNEAQ (reference sequence).

This CDR3 is CASSLTQGVMETQYF. The DNA of the CDR3 is TGTGCCAGCAGCTTAACGCAGGGGGTGATGGAGACCCAGTACTTC. This chain joins TRBV5-4 and TRBJ2-5; the match to TRBD1 covers 7 bases. Germline V gene lookup returns CDR1 SGHNT and CDR2 YYREEE (reference sequence). Trimming cost V 2 bases and J 5 bases; bases outside gene matches: 9. The CDR3 loop spans 15 amino acids. Full variable domain (remainder filled in from reference TRBV5-4 and TRBJ2-5): ETGVTQSPTHLIKTRGQQVTLRCSSQSGHNTVSWYQQALGQGPQFIFQYYREEENGRGNFPPRFSGLQFPNYSSELNVNALELDDSALYLCASSLTQGVMETQYFGPGTRLLVL.

The V and J genes are TRBV18 and TRBJ2-7; no firm D call. Per germline, CDR1 KGHSH and CDR2 LQKENI. Between the trimmed V and J ends, which lost 2 bases and 2 bases, there was a span of 4 bases. This CDR3 region has 12 residues. The CDR3 sequence is CASSPGPYEQYF. CDR3 DNA sequence: TGTGCCAGCTCACCAGGGCCCTACGAGCAGTACTTC.

This rearrangement joins TRBV5-1 to TRBJ2-5; tentatively, D is TRBD1 (6 bases). Per the germline V gene, CDR1 is SGHRS and CDR2 is YFSETQ. The CDR3 has 16 residues. V was clipped by 0 bases and J by 2 bases, with 14 bases between them. The CDR3 DNA reads TGCGCCAGCAGCTTGGCCTCACAGGGTGGGCAAGAGACCCAGTACTTC. Protein: CASSLASQGGQETQYF.

The chain couples TRBV20-1 to TRBJ2-5, with D uncertain. The V gene lost 5 bases and the J gene lost 5 bases, with 9 bases spanning the gap. This CDR3 is built from 11 residues. Germline V gene sequence: CDR1 DFQATT, CDR2 SNEGSKA (reference sequence). The CDR3 nucleotides read TGCAGTGCTGGCGCGGAGGAGACCCAGTACTTC. This gives the protein CSAGAEETQYF.

The chain couples TRBV10-3 to TRBJ1-3; D gene unclear. There are 14 residues in the CDR3. V shed 4 bases and J shed 0 bases, with 7 bases lying between them. Germline V gene lookup returns CDR1 ENHRY and CDR2 SYGVKD. As DNA, the CDR3 is TGTGCCATCAGTGCTTCGGGCTCTGGAAACACCATATATTTT. It is translated as CAISASGSGNTIYF.

The J gene is TRBJ2-1, the V gene TRBV3-1 (or the pseudogene TRBV3-2), with 9 bases that match TRBD2. V was pared by 0 bases and J by 5 bases, with 5 bases of the junction left unmatched. CDR3 length: 16 amino acids. From germline, CDR1 is LGHDT and CDR2 YNNKEL (reference sequence). CDR3 region: CASSQETSGLHNEQFF. Here the CDR3 DNA reads TGTGCCAGCAGCCAAGAAACTAGCGGGCTTCACAATGAGCAGTTCTTC.

The rearrangement joins TRBV5-1 to TRBJ1-5; D is unresolved. This CDR3 has 13 residues. Germline-derived CDR1 and CDR2 are SGHRS and YFSETQ. Trimming left V 0 bases short and J 5 bases short, with 6 bases between. The DNA for the CDR3 is TGCGCCAGCAGCTTGGACAGATATCAGCCCCAGCATTTT. Amino acid sequence: CASSLDRYQPQHF.

There are a few counts of this clone. The gene calls are TRBV7-2 and TRBJ1-1; D not certain. The CDR3 is 14 amino acids. The germline CDR1 and CDR2 sequences are SGHTA and FQGNSA. V lost 2 bases and J 5 bases, leaving 12 bases between the germline ends. CDR3 in amino acids: CASSLTPGSTEAFF. The CDR3 DNA sequence: TGTGCCAGCAGCTTAACTCCGGGTTCGACTGAAGCTTTCTTT.

The V and J genes are TRBV6-5 and TRBJ1-3; possible D gene TRBD1, 6 bases. With 8 bases removed from V and 2 bases from J, the gap between germline ends came to 13 bases. Germline CDR1 MNHEY, CDR2 SVGAGI. The length of the CDR3 is 14 residues. This chain's CDR3 is CASRKGVAGNTIYF. CDR3 nucleotide sequence: TGTGCCAGCCGTAAGGGGGTAGCTGGAAACACCATATATTTT.

This clone was observed a few times. The V and J genes are TRBV4-1 and TRBJ1-4; 11 nucleotides agree with TRBD1. Unmatched junction bases numbered 6, after V lost 4 bases and J lost 11 bases. This CDR3 has 14 amino acids. Germline loops: CDR1 MGHRA, CDR2 YSYEKL. As DNA, the CDR3 is TGCGCCAGCAGCCCCGTGGGGACAGGGGGGAAACTGTTTTTT. Translating gives CASSPVGTGGKLFF.

The rearrangement links TRBV9 to TRBJ1-3, with D possibly being TRBD1 (5 bases). In germline, CDR1 is SGDLS, CDR2 YYNGEE. This CDR3 has 16 amino acids. Trimming removed 3 bases from V and 2 bases from J, with 15 bases in between. The CDR3 sequence is CASSDWGPEAGNTIYF. DNA for the CDR3: TGTGCCAGCAGCGATTGGGGCCCCGAGGCTGGAAACACCATATATTTT.